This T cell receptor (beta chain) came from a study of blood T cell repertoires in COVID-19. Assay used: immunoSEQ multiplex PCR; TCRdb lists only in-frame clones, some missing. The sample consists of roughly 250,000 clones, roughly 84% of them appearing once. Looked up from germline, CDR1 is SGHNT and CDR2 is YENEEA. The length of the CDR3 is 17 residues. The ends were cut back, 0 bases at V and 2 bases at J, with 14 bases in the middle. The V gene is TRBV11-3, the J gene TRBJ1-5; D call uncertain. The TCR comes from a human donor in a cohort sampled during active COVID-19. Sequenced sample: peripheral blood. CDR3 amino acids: CASSLDEAPDGNQPQHF. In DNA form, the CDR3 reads TGTGCCAGCAGCTTAGATGAGGCACCTGATGGCAATCAGCCCCAGCATTTT.